The entry below describes one T cell receptor beta chain. No antigen is known for it. The data belong to a study of siplizumab effects on memory and regulatory T cells. Clones were sequenced by immunoSEQ multiplex PCR, and TCRdb holds only the in-frame ones, with some missing. The table includes over 55,000 clones, 83% detected once. Study-wide results and limits: A naive or memory phenotype could not be assigned to roughly 75-97% of the proliferating CD4+ or CD8+ clones.

A few donor pairs also had unstimulated CD4+ and CD8+ naive and memory subsets sequenced. The CDR3 consists of 13 residues. Trimming cost V 1 base and J 8 bases, with 9 bases left between them. The TCR sequence derives from a human donor in good health. The V call is TRBV5-3, the J call TRBJ2-2; D is ambiguous. TRBV5-3 is an open reading frame whose function is uncertain. The source material was memory CD4+ T cells sorted from blood. CDR3 DNA: TGTGCCAGAAGCTTGAGAAGCGCGGGGGAGCTGTTTTTT. It codes for CARSLRSAGELFF.